This entry lists 9 T cell receptor beta chains sequenced from one sample in a study of T cell responses to AZD1222 COVID-19 vaccine. The protocol was immunoSEQ multiplex PCR, while the TCRdb copy is restricted to in-frame clones and leaves out a portion. Of tens of thousands of clones in the sample, about 85% were seen once. The source material was peripheral blood, sampled 28 days after the second AZD1222 dose. All receptors come from an adult who received the AZD1222 COVID-19 vaccine.

V usage is TRBV4-1 and J usage is TRBJ1-5, with 8 bases identical to TRBD1. The CDR3 totals 16 residues. Unmatched junction bases numbered 5, after V lost 4 bases and J lost 0 bases. The germline gives CDR1 MGHRA, CDR2 YSYEKL. CDR3 loop: CASSPHRGDSNQPQHF. The CDR3 nucleotides are TGCGCCAGCAGCCCTCACAGGGGGGATAGCAATCAGCCCCAGCATTTT.

This chain's CDR3 is CASSLLAGGGEQYF. The CDR3 coding sequence is TGTGCCAGCAGCTTACTAGCGGGAGGGGGCGAGCAGTACTTC. The rearrangement uses TRBV7-3 and TRBJ2-7; 12 nucleotides agree with TRBD2. V was pared by 2 bases and J by 6 bases, with 2 bases of the junction left unmatched. CDR3 length equals 14 residues. Germline CDR1 and CDR2: SGHTA and FQGTGA.

V gene TRBV3-1 (or the pseudogene TRBV3-2) combines with J gene TRBJ1-6; D remains ambiguous. The germline V gene encodes CDR1 LGHDT and CDR2 YNNKEL (reference sequence). The length of the CDR3 is 12 residues. V gave up 2 bases and J gave up 15 bases, with 11 bases separating them. The chain's CDR3 is CASSQQVTHLHF. CDR3 coding DNA: TGTGCCAGCAGCCAACAGGTCACACACCTCCACTTT.

The rearrangement joins TRBV19 to TRBJ1-5; D uncertain. Germline CDR1 LNHDA, CDR2 SQIVND (reference sequence). The CDR3 runs to 13 residues. Deletions cut 4 bases from V and 7 bases from J, with 11 bases between. This CDR3 is CASSRVSGQPQHF. The CDR3 coding sequence is TGTGCCAGTAGTAGAGTGTCGGGGCAGCCCCAGCATTTT.

This clone was observed once. The chain couples TRBV7-8 to TRBJ2-1; 11 bases are a match to TRBD2. Unmatched junction bases numbered 10, after V lost 5 bases and J lost 7 bases. Germline CDR1 reads SGHVS; CDR2 reads FQNEAQ. The CDR3 contains 16 residues. CDR3 protein: CASSTPLAGVKNEQFF. Here the CDR3 DNA reads TGTGCCAGCAGCACCCCACTAGCGGGAGTGAAGAATGAGCAGTTCTTC.

The rearrangement links TRBV5-5 to TRBJ2-2, with 8 bases matching TRBD2. CDR1 and CDR2 (germline): SGHKS, YYEKEE (reference sequence). The CDR3 has 18 amino acids. V trimming: 7 bases; J trimming: 0 bases; junction bases outside the gene matches: 14. In nucleotides, the CDR3 is TGTGCCAGCGGCCCAAATACTAGCGGAGTTTCGAACACCGGGGAGCTGTTTTTT. Translation: CASGPNTSGVSNTGELFF.

The chain couples TRBV7-2 to TRBJ2-3; TRBD1 aligns across 8 bases. From germline, CDR1 is SGHTA and CDR2 FQGNSA. The CDR3 is made up of 15 amino acids. V shed 1 base, J shed 9 bases, and the junction held 9 bases outside the gene matches. For the CDR3, the DNA is TGTGCCAGCAGCTTAGGGACAGGGTGGCTCGGGACGCAGTATTTT. It specifies CASSLGTGWLGTQYF.

The gene calls are TRBV30 and TRBJ1-6; D remains ambiguous. The ends were cut back, 4 bases at V and 5 bases at J, with 6 bases in the middle. The CDR3 runs 12 residues. From germline, CDR1 is GTSNPN and CDR2 SVGIG (reference sequence). CDR3 DNA: TGTGCCTGGACAGTCAATAATTCACCCCTCCACTTT. Translation gives CAWTVNNSPLHF.

The rearrangement uses TRBV12-3 or TRBV12-4 and TRBJ2-3; D is uncertain. The CDR3 has 11 amino acids. The V end lost 3 bases, the J end lost 8 bases, and 6 bases lay between the germline ends. CDR3 DNA sequence: TGTGCCAGCAGTTTTCAGGCTACGCAGTATTTT. It yields the protein CASSFQATQYF.